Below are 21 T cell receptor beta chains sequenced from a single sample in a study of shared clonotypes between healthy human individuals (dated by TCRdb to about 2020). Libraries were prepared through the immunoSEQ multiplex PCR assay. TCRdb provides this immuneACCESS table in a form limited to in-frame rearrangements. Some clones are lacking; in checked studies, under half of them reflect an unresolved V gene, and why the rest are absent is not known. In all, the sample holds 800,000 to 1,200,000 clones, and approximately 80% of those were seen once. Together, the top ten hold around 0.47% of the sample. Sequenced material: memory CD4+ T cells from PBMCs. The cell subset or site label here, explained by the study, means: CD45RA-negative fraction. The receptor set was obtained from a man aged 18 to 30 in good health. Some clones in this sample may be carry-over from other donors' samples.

The DNA for the CDR3 is TGCAGCGCCGGGACAGGCTCCGACTCCTACGAGCAGTACTTC. Translated: CSAGTGSDSYEQYF. The J gene is TRBJ2-5, the V gene TRBV29-1; TRBD1 matches at 8 bases. The J call may be incorrect, as the DNA end agrees better with TRBJ2-7. The length of the CDR3 is 14 residues. CDR1 is SQVTM, CDR2 ANQGSEA, per germline.

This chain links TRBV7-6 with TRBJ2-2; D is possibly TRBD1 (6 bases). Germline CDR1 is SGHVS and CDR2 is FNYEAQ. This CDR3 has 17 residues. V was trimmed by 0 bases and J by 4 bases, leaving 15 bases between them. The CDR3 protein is CASSLASAGVGTGELFF. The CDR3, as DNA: TGTGCCAGCAGCTTAGCATCGGCAGGGGTGGGCACCGGGGAGCTGTTTTTT.

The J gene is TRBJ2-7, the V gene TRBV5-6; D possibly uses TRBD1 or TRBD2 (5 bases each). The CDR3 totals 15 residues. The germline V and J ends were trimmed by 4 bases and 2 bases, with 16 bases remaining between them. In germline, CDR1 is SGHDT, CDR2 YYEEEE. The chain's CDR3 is CASSVFRDGTYEQYF. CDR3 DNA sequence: TGTGCCAGCAGCGTATTCCGGGACGGAACCTACGAGCAGTACTTC.

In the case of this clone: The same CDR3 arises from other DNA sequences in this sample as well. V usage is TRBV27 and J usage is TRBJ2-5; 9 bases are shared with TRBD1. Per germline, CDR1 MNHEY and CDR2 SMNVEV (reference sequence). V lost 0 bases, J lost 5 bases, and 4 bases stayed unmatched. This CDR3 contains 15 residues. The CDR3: CASSLSGTGWETQYF. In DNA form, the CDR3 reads TGTGCCAGCAGTTTATCGGGGACAGGGTGGGAGACCCAGTACTTC.

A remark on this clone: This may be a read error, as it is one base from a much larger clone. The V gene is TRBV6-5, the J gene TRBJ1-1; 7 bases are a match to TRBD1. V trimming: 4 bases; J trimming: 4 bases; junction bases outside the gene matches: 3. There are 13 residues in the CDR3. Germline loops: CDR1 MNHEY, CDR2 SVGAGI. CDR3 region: CASSLTGTTEAFF. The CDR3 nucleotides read TGTGCCAGCAGTTTGACAGGGACCACTGAAGCTTTCTTT.

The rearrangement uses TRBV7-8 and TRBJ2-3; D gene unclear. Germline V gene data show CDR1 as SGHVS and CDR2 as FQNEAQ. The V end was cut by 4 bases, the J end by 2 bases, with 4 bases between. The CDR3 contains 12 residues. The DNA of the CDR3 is TGTGCCAGCAGCTCTATCACAGATACGCAGTATTTT. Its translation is CASSSITDTQYF.

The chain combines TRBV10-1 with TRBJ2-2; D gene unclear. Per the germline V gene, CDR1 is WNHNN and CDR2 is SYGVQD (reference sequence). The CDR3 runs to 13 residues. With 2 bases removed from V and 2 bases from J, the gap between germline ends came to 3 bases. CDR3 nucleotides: TGCGCCAGCAGTGAGAATAACACCGGGGAGCTGTTTTTT. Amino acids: CASSENNTGELFF.

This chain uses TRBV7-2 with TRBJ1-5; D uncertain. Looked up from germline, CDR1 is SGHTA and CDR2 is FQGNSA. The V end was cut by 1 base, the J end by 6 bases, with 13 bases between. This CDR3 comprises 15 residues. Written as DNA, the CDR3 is TGTGCCAGCAGCTTAGGGGCGGCGGGAAGTCAGCCCCAGCATTTT. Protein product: CASSLGAAGSQPQHF.

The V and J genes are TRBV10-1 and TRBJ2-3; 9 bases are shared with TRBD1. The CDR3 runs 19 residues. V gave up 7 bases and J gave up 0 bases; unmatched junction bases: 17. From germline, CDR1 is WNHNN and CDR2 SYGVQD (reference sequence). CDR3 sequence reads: CASKGQGLLQVSSTDTQYF. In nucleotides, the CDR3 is TGCGCCAGCAAGGGACAGGGACTCCTGCAGGTCTCGAGCACAGATACGCAGTATTTT.

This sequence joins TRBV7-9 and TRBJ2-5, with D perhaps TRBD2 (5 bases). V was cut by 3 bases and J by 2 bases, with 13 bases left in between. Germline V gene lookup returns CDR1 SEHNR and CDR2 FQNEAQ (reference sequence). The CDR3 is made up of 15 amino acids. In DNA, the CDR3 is TGTGCCAGCAGCTTGAACAGCGGCGGGCAAGAGACCCAGTACTTC. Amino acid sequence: CASSLNSGGQETQYF.

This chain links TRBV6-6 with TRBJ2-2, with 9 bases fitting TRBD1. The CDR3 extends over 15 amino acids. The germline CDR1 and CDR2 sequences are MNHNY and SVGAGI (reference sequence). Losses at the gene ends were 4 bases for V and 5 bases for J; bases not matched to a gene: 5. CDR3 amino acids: CASSSTGGETGELFF. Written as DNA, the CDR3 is TGTGCCAGCAGTTCGACAGGGGGGGAGACCGGGGAGCTGTTTTTT.

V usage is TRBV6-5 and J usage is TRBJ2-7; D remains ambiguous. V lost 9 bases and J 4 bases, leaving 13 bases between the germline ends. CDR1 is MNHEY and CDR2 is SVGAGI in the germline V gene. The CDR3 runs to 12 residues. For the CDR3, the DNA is TGTGCCAGGATTGTGGCCATTTACGAGCAGTACTTC. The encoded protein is CARIVAIYEQYF.

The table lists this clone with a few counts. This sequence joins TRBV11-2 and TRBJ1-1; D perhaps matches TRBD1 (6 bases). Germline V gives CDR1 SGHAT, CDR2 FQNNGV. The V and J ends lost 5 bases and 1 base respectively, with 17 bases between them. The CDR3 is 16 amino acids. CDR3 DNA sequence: TGTGCCAGCAGCCCAAGGGGGGGCGGAACGAACACTGAAGCTTTCTTT. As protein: CASSPRGGGTNTEAFF.

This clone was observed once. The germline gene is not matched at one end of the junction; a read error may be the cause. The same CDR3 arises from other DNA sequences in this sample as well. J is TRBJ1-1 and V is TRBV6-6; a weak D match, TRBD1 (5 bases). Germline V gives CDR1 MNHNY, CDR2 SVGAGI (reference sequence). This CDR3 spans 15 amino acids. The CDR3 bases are TGTGCCAGCAGCTACCCCGGAAGACAGCCAAATGAAGCTTTCTTC. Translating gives CASSYPGRQPNEAFF.

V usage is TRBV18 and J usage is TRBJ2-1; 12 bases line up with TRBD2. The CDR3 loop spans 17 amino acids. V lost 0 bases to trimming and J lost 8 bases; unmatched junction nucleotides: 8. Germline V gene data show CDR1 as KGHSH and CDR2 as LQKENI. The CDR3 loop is CASSPPTSGRVRDEQFF. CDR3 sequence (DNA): TGTGCCAGCTCACCACCGACTAGCGGGAGAGTCAGGGATGAGCAGTTCTTC.

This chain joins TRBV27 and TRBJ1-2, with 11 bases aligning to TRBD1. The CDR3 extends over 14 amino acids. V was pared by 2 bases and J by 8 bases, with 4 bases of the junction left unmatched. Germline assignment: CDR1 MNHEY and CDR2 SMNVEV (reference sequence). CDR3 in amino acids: CASSLMDRGQGYTF. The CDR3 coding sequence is TGTGCCAGCAGTTTAATGGACAGGGGGCAGGGCTACACCTTC.

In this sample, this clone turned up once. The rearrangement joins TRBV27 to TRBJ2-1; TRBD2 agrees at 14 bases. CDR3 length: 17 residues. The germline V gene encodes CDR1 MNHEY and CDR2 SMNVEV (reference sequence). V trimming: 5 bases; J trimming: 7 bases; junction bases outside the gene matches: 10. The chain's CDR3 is CASSPRLAGGGRNEQFF. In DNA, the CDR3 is TGTGCCAGCAGTCCTAGACTAGCGGGGGGGGGCCGTAATGAGCAGTTCTTC.

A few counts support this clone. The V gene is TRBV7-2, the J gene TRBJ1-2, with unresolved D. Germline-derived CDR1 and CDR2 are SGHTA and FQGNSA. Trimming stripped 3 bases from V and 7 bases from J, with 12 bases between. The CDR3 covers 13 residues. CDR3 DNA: TGTGCCAGCAGCTTGAGGAGAGGTGCTGGCTACACCTTC. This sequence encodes CASSLRRGAGYTF.

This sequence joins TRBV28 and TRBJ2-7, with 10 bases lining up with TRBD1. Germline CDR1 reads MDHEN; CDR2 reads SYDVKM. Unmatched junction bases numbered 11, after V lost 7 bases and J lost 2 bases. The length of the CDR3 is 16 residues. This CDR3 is CASMGLGQGPPYEQYF. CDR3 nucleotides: TGTGCCAGCATGGGGCTGGGACAGGGGCCTCCCTACGAGCAGTACTTC.

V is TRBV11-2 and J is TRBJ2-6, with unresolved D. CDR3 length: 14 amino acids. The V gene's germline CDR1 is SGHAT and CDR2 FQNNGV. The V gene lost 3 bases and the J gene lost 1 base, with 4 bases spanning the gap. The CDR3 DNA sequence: TGTGCCAGCAGCTTCACTTCTGGGGCCAACGTCCTGACTTTC. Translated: CASSFTSGANVLTF.

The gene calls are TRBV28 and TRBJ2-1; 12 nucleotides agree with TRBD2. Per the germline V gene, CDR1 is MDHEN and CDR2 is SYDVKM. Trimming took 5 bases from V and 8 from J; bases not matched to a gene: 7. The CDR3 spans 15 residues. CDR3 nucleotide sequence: TGTGCCAGCAGTGTACTAGCGGGAGGCGGGGATGAGCAGTTCTTC. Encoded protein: CASSVLAGGGDEQFF.